Presented here are 24 T cell receptor beta chains from one specimen sequenced in a study of OX40 agonist ivuxolimab in advanced cancers. TCRdb's table, derived via immunoSEQ multiplex PCR, lists solely in-frame clones and lacks some. In the table there are about 70,000 clones, roughly 89% of which are singletons. Material: CD4+ or CD8+ T cells sorted from blood, obtained in a trial of the OX40 agonist ivuxolimab. Receptor source: an adult with an advanced solid tumor such as melanoma, head and neck, liver or kidney cancer.

The CDR3 here is CASGLVPSGTDTQYF. In nucleotides, the CDR3 is TGTGCTAGTGGTTTGGTCCCTAGCGGCACAGATACGCAGTATTTT. This chain uses TRBV12-5 with TRBJ2-3, with a tentative D call TRBD2 (6 bases). Germline CDR1 and CDR2: LGHNT and FRNRAP. This CDR3 spans 15 amino acids. Deletions cut 0 bases from V and 1 base from J, with 8 bases between.

The gene calls are TRBV19 and TRBJ1-5; no clear D. The CDR3 totals 13 residues. V lost 5 bases to trimming and J lost 0 bases, with 5 bases between them. CDR1 and CDR2 (germline): LNHDA, SQIVND (reference sequence). CDR3 loop: CASSADSNQPQHF. The CDR3 DNA reads as TGTGCCAGTAGTGCAGATAGCAATCAGCCCCAGCATTTT.

The chain joins TRBV7-2 to TRBJ1-2; D is possibly TRBD1 (6 bases). The CDR3 runs 14 residues. The V gene lost 5 bases and the J gene lost 3 bases, with 13 bases spanning the gap. Germline CDR1 is SGHTA and CDR2 is FQGNSA. The CDR3: CASSVEGVDYGYTF. The CDR3 DNA sequence: TGTGCCAGCAGCGTAGAGGGGGTGGACTATGGCTACACCTTC.

The rearrangement links TRBV7-9 to TRBJ1-1, with D possibly matching TRBD1 (6 bases). CDR1 SEHNR and CDR2 FQNEAQ come from the germline V gene (reference sequence). The CDR3 is 13 residues long. Deletions cut 5 bases from V and 7 bases from J, with 14 bases between. This CDR3 reads CASSKDRSREAFF. Here the CDR3 DNA reads TGTGCCAGCAGCAAAGACAGGTCTCGTGAAGCTTTCTTT.

This clone was detected a few times. This chain links TRBV5-1 with TRBJ2-3, with D perhaps matching TRBD2 (6 bases). The ends were cut back, 1 base at V and 3 bases at J, with 15 bases in the middle. Germline V lookup: CDR1 SGHRS, CDR2 YFSETQ. This CDR3 region has 16 residues. The CDR3 region has the DNA TGCGCCAGCAGCTTGATGGGAGGACCGGGGACAGATACGCAGTATTTT. It is translated as CASSLMGGPGTDTQYF.

The CDR3 DNA follows: TGTGCCAGCAGCTTAGGGCGGAATAGCAATCAGCCCCAGCATTTT. Translation: CASSLGRNSNQPQHF. J is TRBJ1-5 and V is TRBV7-2; D call uncertain. Per the germline V gene, CDR1 is SGHTA and CDR2 is FQGNSA. The CDR3 sequence is 15 residues long. Trimming cost V 1 base and J 0 bases, with 7 bases left between them.

This clone has only one observation. The rearrangement joins TRBV5-1 to TRBJ1-2, with 10 bases identical to TRBD1. With V trimmed by 3 bases and J by 8 bases, 7 bases remained unmatched. The CDR3 contains 14 residues. Germline CDR1 is SGHRS and CDR2 is YFSETQ. The CDR3 sequence is CASSSTGGDKGYTF. The DNA of the CDR3 is TGCGCCAGCAGCTCGACAGGGGGCGACAAGGGCTACACCTTC.

This chain connects TRBV5-1 to TRBJ2-3; 9 bases map to TRBD2. Germline values: CDR1 SGHRS, CDR2 YFSETQ. The CDR3 runs to 16 residues. The V segment lost 4 bases and the J segment 3 bases; nucleotides outside the gene matches: 9. In DNA form, the CDR3 reads TGCGCCAGCAGCCCCGCGGGGCTAGCGGGAACAGATACGCAGTATTTT. This encodes CASSPAGLAGTDTQYF.

This clone showed up just a few times. The V and J genes are TRBV5-6 and TRBJ2-1; 8 bases align to TRBD1. Unmatched junction bases numbered 9, after V lost 4 bases and J lost 3 bases. Germline CDR1 and CDR2: SGHDT and YYEEEE. The CDR3 loop spans 16 amino acids. The CDR3 reads CASSPEGQVLYNEQFF. CDR3 coding DNA: TGTGCCAGCAGCCCCGAGGGACAGGTGCTCTACAATGAGCAGTTCTTC.

The chain combines TRBV6-6 with TRBJ1-3; unclear D gene. From germline, CDR1 is MNHNY and CDR2 SVGAGI (reference sequence). The CDR3 is 16 residues long. Trimming shortened V by 2 bases and J by 2 bases, and 13 bases separated the two germline ends. CDR3 in DNA: TGTGCCAGCAGTTACGGTGGAGGGAAGGCTGGAAACACCATATATTTT. Translating it yields CASSYGGGKAGNTIYF.

V usage is TRBV6-6 and J usage is TRBJ1-4, with TRBD1 as a possible D gene (5 bases). This CDR3 comprises 13 residues. From germline, CDR1 is MNHNY and CDR2 SVGAGI (reference sequence). Trimming took 6 bases from V and 8 from J, leaving 13 bases between them. The CDR3 DNA follows: TGTGCCAGCAGCATTCAATGGGGGGAAAAACTGTTTTTT. This sequence encodes CASSIQWGEKLFF.

On this clone itself: Germline is not matched at one junction end, which may reflect a read error. The chain is built from TRBV7-7 and TRBJ2-3; 7 bases line up with TRBD1. Germline CDR1 and CDR2: SSHAT and FNYEAQ (reference sequence). CDR3 size: 14 residues. The CDR3 DNA sequence: TGTGCTAGCAGCTGGGGGACAGGCACAGATACGCAGTATTTT. Translated, it gives CASSWGTGTDTQYF. Variable domain in full (rest from reference TRBV7-7 and TRBJ2-3): GAGVSQSPRYKVTKRGQDVTLRCDPISSHATLYWYQQALGQGPEFLTYFNYEAQPDKSGLPSDRFSAERPEGSISTLTIQRTEQRDSAMYRCASSWGTGTDTQYFGPGTRLTVL.

The chain recombines TRBV6-6 with TRBJ1-2; D not certain. CDR3 length: 13 residues. Trimming cost V 7 bases and J 6 bases, with 15 bases left between them. Looked up from germline, CDR1 is MNHNY and CDR2 is SVGAGI (reference sequence). The CDR3 DNA reads as TGTGCCAGCAACCAACCTTCGCCCAATGGCTACACCTTC. The encoded protein is CASNQPSPNGYTF.

CDR3 DNA: TGTGCCAGCAGCTTCGGCAGGGTGGCAGAAAACATTCAGTACTTC. Its translation is CASSFGRVAENIQYF. The chain recombines TRBV7-2 with TRBJ2-4; D may be TRBD1 (5 bases). V was cut by 3 bases and J by 5 bases, with 14 bases left in between. The CDR3 spans 15 residues. From germline, CDR1 is SGHTA and CDR2 FQGNSA.

The chain combines TRBV15 with TRBJ2-2, with D possibly TRBD2 on 6 matching bases. The CDR3 is 16 residues long. The germline V gene has CDR1 LNHNV and CDR2 YYDKDF (reference sequence). Deletions cut 0 bases from V and 2 bases from J, with 10 bases between. The chain's CDR3 is CATSRDRGVNTGELFF. CDR3 nucleotides: TGTGCCACCAGCAGAGATCGCGGGGTTAACACCGGGGAGCTGTTTTTT.

The chain recombines TRBV4-1 with TRBJ2-2; D not certain. CDR3 length equals 17 residues. Trimming removed 1 base from V and 0 bases from J, with 12 bases in between. CDR1 and CDR2 (germline): MGHRA, YSYEKL. As DNA, the CDR3 is TGCGCCAGCAGCCAAGTCGCCGCGGCGGCGAACACCGGGGAGCTGTTTTTT. Protein sequence: CASSQVAAAANTGELFF.

On this clone: The same CDR3 can be traced to other DNA sequences in this sample. The chain has TRBV7-2 and TRBJ1-3; tentatively, D is TRBD1 (5 bases). The CDR3 extends over 15 amino acids. V lost 3 bases and J lost 4, with 13 bases in between. The germline V gene encodes CDR1 SGHTA and CDR2 FQGNSA. CDR3 DNA sequence: TGTGCCAGCAGCTTGGGGGGGTCAGCCGGAAACACCATATATTTT. The encoded protein is CASSLGGSAGNTIYF.

This rearrangement joins TRBV27 to TRBJ1-6; 8 nucleotides match TRBD1. The J segment lost 8 bases and the V segment lost 6 bases, leaving 9 bases of the junction unmatched. CDR1 is MNHEY, CDR2 SMNVEV, per germline (reference sequence). There are 15 residues in the CDR3. For the CDR3, the DNA is TGTGCCAGCAGCCGCCGGGACAGGTTCGATTCACCCCTCCACTTT. The encoded protein is CASSRRDRFDSPLHF.

The chain combines TRBV7-2 with TRBJ2-1, with D perhaps TRBD2 (5 bases). V shed 0 bases and J shed 3 bases, with 12 bases lying between them. Looked up from germline, CDR1 is SGHTA and CDR2 is FQGNSA. This CDR3 contains 16 residues. CDR3 protein: CASSLAASSGYNEQFF. The CDR3 bases are TGTGCCAGCAGCTTAGCTGCTAGCTCGGGCTACAATGAGCAGTTCTTC.

This clone appeared a few times. The V and J genes are TRBV6-5 and TRBJ2-1; 7 bases are shared with TRBD2. The CDR3 contains 13 residues. V was clipped by 8 bases and J by 6 bases; unmatched bases: 7. CDR1 is MNHEY and CDR2 is SVGAGI in the germline V gene. DNA of the CDR3: TGTGCCAGCCGAAGAGCGGGGTTCAATGAGCAGTTCTTC. This sequence encodes CASRRAGFNEQFF.

The chain carries TRBV14 and TRBJ2-3; D perhaps matches TRBD1 (6 bases). Germline loops: CDR1 SGHDN, CDR2 FVKESK. The germline V and J ends were trimmed by 5 bases and 1 base, with 7 bases remaining between them. This CDR3 comprises 13 residues. The CDR3 coding sequence is TGTGCCAGCAGCGAGGGGGGCACAGATACGCAGTATTTT. It specifies CASSEGGTDTQYF. Based on the CDR3 plus reference TRBV14 and TRBJ2-3, the full variable domain is EAGVTQFPSHSVIEKGQTVTLRCDPISGHDNLYWYRRVMGKEIKFLLHFVKESKQDESGMPNNRFLAERTGGTYSTLKVQPAELEDSGVYFCASSEGGTDTQYFGPGTRLTVL.

This clone came up once. The gene calls are TRBV7-2 and TRBJ1-1; D is unclear. Per germline, CDR1 SGHTA and CDR2 FQGNSA. The CDR3 sequence is 16 residues long. Trimming shortened V by 0 bases and J by 1 base, and 12 bases separated the two germline ends. This CDR3 reads CASSLAAIGSNTEAFF. The CDR3, as DNA: TGTGCCAGCAGCTTAGCTGCCATAGGGTCGAACACTGAAGCTTTCTTT.

In DNA form, the CDR3 reads TGTGCCAGCAGCCAGACTCCGGGGGGGGCAGATACGCAGTATTTT. It encodes CASSQTPGGADTQYF. The chain carries TRBV7-3 and TRBJ2-3, with TRBD2 identical over 8 bases. Germline CDR1 is SGHTA and CDR2 is FQGTGA. J gave up 4 bases and V 5 bases, and 8 bases lay outside the gene matches. CDR3 length equals 15 residues.

V is TRBV4-2 and J is TRBJ2-3; D remains ambiguous. This CDR3 spans 14 amino acids. Trimming removed 0 bases at V and 10 bases at J, with 14 bases between. Germline V CDR1 and CDR2: LGHNA, YNFKEQ. CDR3 DNA sequence: TGTGCCAGCAGCCAAGATTTTGGGGTCGTTGCGCAGTATTTT. As protein: CASSQDFGVVAQYF.